The present T cell receptor beta chain was sequenced within a study of OX40 agonist ivuxolimab in advanced cancers. Study results and caveats: Some nonresponders likewise displayed low normalized T-cell clonal expansion.

Worth noting for this clone: Its cognate antigen is unknown.

Assay used: immunoSEQ multiplex PCR; TCRdb lists only in-frame clones, some missing. The data show around 84,000 clones, about nine tenths seen once. V lost 6 bases, J lost 4 bases, and 7 bases lay in between. The length of the CDR3 is 12 residues. CDR1 and CDR2 from the germline V gene are MDHEN and SYDVKM. Sequencing was performed on CD4+ or CD8+ T cells sorted from blood, taken in a trial of the OX40 agonist ivuxolimab. This sequence originates from an adult with an advanced solid tumor such as melanoma, head and neck, liver or kidney cancer. The genes are TRBV28 and TRBJ1-5; D unresolved. The CDR3 reads CASRVNNQPQHF. The CDR3 DNA sequence: TGTGCCAGCAGGGTGAATAATCAGCCCCAGCATTTT. The full variable domain, with the rest looked up from reference TRBV28 and TRBJ1-5, is DVKVTQSSRYLVKRTGEKVFLECVQDMDHENMFWYRQDPGLGLRLIYFSYDVKMKEKGDIPEGYSVSREKKERFSLILESASTNQTSMYLCASRVNNQPQHFGDGTRLSIL.